These T cell receptor beta chains were read from a single sample in a study of cytomegalovirus exposure and HLA in healthy donors. Repertoires were generated with immunoSEQ multiplex PCR, while TCRdb's copy carries only in-frame clones and drops some. This table has more than 150,000 clones, around 81% appearing once. Sequenced input: PBMCs. The receptors derive from a woman in her late teens or twenties in good health and CMV-seropositive. The CDR3 runs from the conserved cysteine through the conserved F or W. The D gene is left open where the match is weak. Where a row states a size, it is once, few, many or the class of an expanded clone; other rows omit it.

-,TRBD2,TRBJ2-3,TRBV29-1,CSVAGLAGADTQYF,TGCAGCGTCGCGGGACTAGCGGGAGCAGATACGCAGTATTTT
-,-,TRBJ2-1,TRBV28,CASFRDWEEQFF,TGTGCCAGCTTCAGGGATTGGGAAGAGCAGTTCTTC
-,TRBD1,TRBJ2-1,TRBV30,CAWRQGPYNEQFF,TGTGCCTGGAGACAGGGGCCTTACAATGAGCAGTTCTTC
-,TRBD2,TRBJ2-1,TRBV19,CASSVAGTTDNEQFF,TGTGCCAGTAGTGTCGCCGGGACTACTGACAATGAGCAGTTCTTC
-,TRBD1,TRBJ1-3,TRBV30,CAWGTATIYF,TGTGCCTGGGGGACAGCCACCATATATTTT
-,-,TRBJ1-1,TRBV7-2,CASSLGAMAEAFF,TGTGCCAGCAGCTTAGGGGCAATGGCTGAAGCTTTCTTT
-,-,TRBJ2-1,TRBV28,CASSFAPVVRSYNEQFF,TGTGCCAGCAGTTTCGCCCCGGTTGTCAGGTCCTACAATGAGCAGTTCTTC
-,TRBD2,TRBJ2-3,TRBV28,CASSPFGAGGSDTQYF,TGTGCCAGCAGTCCCTTCGGAGCGGGGGGGTCTGATACGCAGTATTTT
few,-,TRBJ2-3,TRBV6-5,CASSSGADTQYF,TGTGCCAGCAGTTCAGGCGCAGATACGCAGTATTTT
-,TRBD2,TRBJ2-6,TRBV9,CASSLPPGGPGANVLTF,TGTGCCAGCAGCCTCCCCCCGGGGGGTCCTGGGGCCAACGTCCTGACTTTC
-,TRBD1,TRBJ2-2,TRBV6-5,CASSRTGMNTGELFF,TGTGCCAGCAGTCGGACAGGGATGAACACCGGGGAGCTGTTTTTT
-,TRBD1,TRBJ2-7,TRBV28,CASSFPTGGYEQYF,TGTGCCAGCAGTTTCCCGACAGGGGGCTACGAGCAGTACTTC
-,-,TRBJ1-3,TRBV25-1,CASSEYNLGAPGNTIYF,TGTGCCAGCAGTGAATATAATCTGGGGGCGCCTGGAAACACCATATATTTT
-,TRBD1,TRBJ2-2,TRBV10-1,CASSDYGTGLIGELFF,TGCGCCAGCAGTGACTACGGGACAGGGTTAATCGGGGAGCTGTTTTTT
-,-,TRBJ1-6,TRBV6-6,CASSGNTYNSPLHF,TGTGCCAGCAGCGGGAACACCTATAATTCACCCCTCCACTTT
-,-,TRBJ1-4,TRBV30,CACIVSINEKLFF,TGTGCCTGCATTGTTTCCATCAATGAAAAACTGTTTTTT
-,TRBD2,TRBJ2-1,TRBV9,CASSPWTSGGGEQFF,TGTGCCAGCAGCCCTTGGACTAGCGGGGGGGGTGAGCAGTTCTTC
-,-,TRBJ2-2,TRBV5-1,CASMGVGGELFF,TGCGCCAGCATGGGAGTTGGCGGGGAGCTGTTTTTT
few,-,TRBJ2-3,TRBV11-3,CASSLVGSTDTQYF,TGTGCCAGCAGCTTAGTGGGCAGCACAGATACGCAGTATTTT
-,-,TRBJ2-5,TRBV7-2,CASSLNGGKETQYF,TGTGCCAGCAGCTTAAATGGGGGGAAGGAGACCCAGTACTTC
-,-,TRBJ1-2,TRBV6-5,CASSLIGGVNGYTF,TGTGCCAGCAGCCTCATAGGGGGGGTAAATGGCTACACCTTC
-,-,TRBJ2-3,TRBV2,CASKGRGASDTQYF,TGTGCCAGCAAAGGACGGGGGGCCTCAGATACGCAGTATTTT
-,-,TRBJ2-1,TRBV6-5,CAAGDAGKVEQFF,TGTGCCGCCGGGGATGCAGGAAAAGTTGAGCAGTTCTTC
once,TRBD2,TRBJ2-3,TRBV10-1,CASSEPERDRAPDTQYF,TGCGCCAGCAGTGAGCCGGAGCGGGACCGCGCTCCTGATACGCAGTATTTT
-,TRBD1,TRBJ1-2,TRBV6-1,CASSEVPGQGGYGYTF,TGTGCCAGCAGTGAAGTTCCGGGACAGGGCGGCTATGGCTACACCTTC
-,TRBD1,TRBJ2-7,TRBV5-4,CASSSRDSYEQYF,TGTGCCAGCAGCTCCCGGGACAGCTACGAGCAGTACTTC
-,-,TRBJ2-3,TRBV10-3,CATSAAGFTDTQYF,TGTGCCACCAGTGCGGCGGGGTTCACAGATACGCAGTATTTT
once,-,TRBJ1-2,TRBV29-1,CSVGAPGGYGYTF,TGCAGCGTTGGTGCGCCGGGGGGCTATGGCTACACCTTC
-,TRBD1,TRBJ2-5,TRBV4-1,CASRDRSGTQYF,TGCGCCAGCAGGGACAGGTCCGGGACCCAGTACTTC
-,TRBD1,TRBJ1-2,TRBV11-2,CASSSIWGQGYTF,TGTGCCAGCAGCTCCATATGGGGACAGGGCTACACCTTC
-,-,TRBJ2-3,TRBV14,CASSQDYRADTDTQYF,TGTGCCAGCAGCCAAGACTACAGGGCCGACACAGATACGCAGTATTTT
-,TRBD2,TRBJ2-1,TRBV6-5,CASRSDSGVYNEQFF,TGTGCCAGCAGATCCGATAGCGGGGTCTACAATGAGCAGTTCTTC
-,-,TRBJ2-4,TRBV5-1,CASSLISTGLAKNIQYF,TGCGCCAGCAGCTTAATATCCACAGGGCTAGCCAAAAACATTCAGTACTTC
-,-,TRBJ2-3,TRBV14,CASSRAGLTTDTQYF,TGTGCCAGCAGCAGGGCGGGGCTTACCACAGATACGCAGTATTTT
-,-,TRBJ2-2,TRBV6-4,CASRAQAGTGELFF,TGTGCCAGCAGGGCACAAGCGGGCACCGGGGAGCTGTTTTTT
-,TRBD2,TRBJ2-1,TRBV11-2,CASSLEGGGGLVNEQFF,TGTGCCAGCAGCTTAGAGGGTGGGGGGGGACTCGTAAATGAGCAGTTCTTC
-,-,TRBJ2-7,TRBV6-1,CASSVGAEQYF,TGTGCCAGCAGTGTTGGGGCCGAGCAGTACTTC
-,TRBD1,TRBJ1-3,TRBV19,CASTDPGQRMSGNTIYF,TGTGCCAGTACAGATCCGGGACAGAGGATGTCTGGAAACACCATATATTTT
-,-,TRBJ2-4,TRBV5-6,CASSVIIENIQYF,TGTGCCAGCAGTGTTATTATCGAAAACATTCAGTACTTC
-,-,TRBJ1-1,TRBV7-2,CASSPDSIISMNTEAFF,TGTGCCAGCAGCCCAGACTCCATTATCTCGATGAACACTGAAGCTTTCTTT
-,TRBD1,TRBJ1-6,TRBV27,CASTLKVWDSNSPLHF,TGTGCCAGCACCTTAAAAGTATGGGACAGCAATTCACCCCTCCACTTT
-,TRBD1,TRBJ2-2,TRBV19,CASSSTGTGKTGELFF,TGTGCCAGTAGTTCTACAGGGACAGGGAAGACCGGGGAGCTGTTTTTT
-,TRBD2,TRBJ2-1,TRBV7-9,CASSEAGGYNEQFF,TGTGCCAGCAGCGAGGCGGGGGGGTACAATGAGCAGTTCTTC
-,TRBD1,TRBJ2-3,TRBV5-1,CASTGQGVDTQYF,TGCGCCAGCACGGGACAGGGGGTAGATACGCAGTATTTT
-,-,TRBJ1-5,TRBV7-2,CASSPQGWGNQPQHF,TGTGCCAGCAGCCCGCAGGGTTGGGGCAATCAGCCCCAGCATTTT
-,TRBD1,TRBJ1-5,TRBV18,CASSTDRFNQPQHF,TGTGCCAGCTCGACGGACAGGTTCAATCAGCCCCAGCATTTT
-,-,TRBJ2-7,TRBV30,CAWSRGRYEQYF,TGTGCCTGGAGCAGAGGGCGCTACGAGCAGTACTTC
-,TRBD2,TRBJ2-3,TRBV6-1,CASRGGPSTDTQYF,TGTGCCAGCCGGGGGGGGCCTAGCACAGATACGCAGTATTTT